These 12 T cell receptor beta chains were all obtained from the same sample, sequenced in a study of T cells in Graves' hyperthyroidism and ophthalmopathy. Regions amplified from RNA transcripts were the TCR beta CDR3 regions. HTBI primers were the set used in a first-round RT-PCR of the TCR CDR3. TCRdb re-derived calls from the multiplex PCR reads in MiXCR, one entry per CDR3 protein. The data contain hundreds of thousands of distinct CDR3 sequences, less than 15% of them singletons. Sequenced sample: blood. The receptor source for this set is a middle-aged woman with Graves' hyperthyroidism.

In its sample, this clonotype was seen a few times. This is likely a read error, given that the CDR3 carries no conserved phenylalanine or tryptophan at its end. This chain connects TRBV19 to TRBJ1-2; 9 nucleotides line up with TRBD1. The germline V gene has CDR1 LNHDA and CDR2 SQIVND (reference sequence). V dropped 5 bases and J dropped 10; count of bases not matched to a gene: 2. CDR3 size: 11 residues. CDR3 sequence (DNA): TGTGCCAGTAGTCGGACAGGGGCCTACACCGTC. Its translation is CASSRTGAYTV.

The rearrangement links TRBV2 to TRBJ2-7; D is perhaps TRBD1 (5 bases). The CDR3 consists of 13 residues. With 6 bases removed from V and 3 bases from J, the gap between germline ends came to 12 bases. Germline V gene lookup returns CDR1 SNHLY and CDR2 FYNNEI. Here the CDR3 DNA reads TGTGCCAGCAGAGGACAATTGAACTACGAGCAGTACTTC. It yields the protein CASRGQLNYEQYF.

CDR3 nucleotide sequence: TGTGCCAGCAGTGATAAAACTAGCGGGAGTACTCGGTACGAGCAGTACTTC. It specifies CASSDKTSGSTRYEQYF. The V and J genes are TRBV2 and TRBJ2-7, with 11 nucleotides matching TRBD2. The V gene end was trimmed by 3 bases and the J gene end by 4 bases; junction bases not matched to a gene: 11. The germline gives CDR1 SNHLY, CDR2 FYNNEI. CDR3 length equals 17 residues.

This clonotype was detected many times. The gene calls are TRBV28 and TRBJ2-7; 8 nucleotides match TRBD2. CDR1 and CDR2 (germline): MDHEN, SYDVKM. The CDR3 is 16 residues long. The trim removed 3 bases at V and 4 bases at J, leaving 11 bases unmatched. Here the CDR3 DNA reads TGTGCCAGCAGTTTCCCCGCCTGGAGCGGGAGTTACGAGCAGTACTTC. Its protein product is CASSFPAWSGSYEQYF.

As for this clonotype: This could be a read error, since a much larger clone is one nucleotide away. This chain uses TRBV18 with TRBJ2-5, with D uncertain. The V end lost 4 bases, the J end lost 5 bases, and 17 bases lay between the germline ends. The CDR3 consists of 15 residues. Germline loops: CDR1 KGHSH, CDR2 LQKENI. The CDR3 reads CASSQSSTVGETQYF. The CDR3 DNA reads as TGTGCCAGCTCACAAAGTTCTACGGTCGGGGAGACCCAGTACTTC.

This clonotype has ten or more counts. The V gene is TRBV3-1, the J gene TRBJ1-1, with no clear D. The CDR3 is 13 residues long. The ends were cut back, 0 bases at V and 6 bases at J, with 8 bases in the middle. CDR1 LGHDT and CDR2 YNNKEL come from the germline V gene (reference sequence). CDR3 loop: CASSQEWTAEAFF. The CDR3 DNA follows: TGTGCCAGCAGCCAAGAATGGACGGCTGAAGCTTTCTTT.

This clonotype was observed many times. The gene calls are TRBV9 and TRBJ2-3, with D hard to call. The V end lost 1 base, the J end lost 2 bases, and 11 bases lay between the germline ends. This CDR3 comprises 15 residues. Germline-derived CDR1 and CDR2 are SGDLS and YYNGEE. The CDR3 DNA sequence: TGTGCCAGCAGCGTACTTGGGTTAGACACAGATACGCAGTATTTT. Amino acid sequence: CASSVLGLDTDTQYF.

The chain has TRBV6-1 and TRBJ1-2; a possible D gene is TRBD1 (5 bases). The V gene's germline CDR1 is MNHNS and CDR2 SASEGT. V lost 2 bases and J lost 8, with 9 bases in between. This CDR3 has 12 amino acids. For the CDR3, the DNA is TGTGCCAGCAGTGAACTCGGGACCGGCTACACCTTC. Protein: CASSELGTGYTF.

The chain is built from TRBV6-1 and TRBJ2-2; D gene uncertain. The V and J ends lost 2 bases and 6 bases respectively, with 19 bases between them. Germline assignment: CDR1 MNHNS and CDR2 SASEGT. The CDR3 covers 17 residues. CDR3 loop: CASSEISPALSSGELFF. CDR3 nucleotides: TGTGCCAGCAGTGAAATCAGCCCGGCGCTTTCGTCCGGGGAGCTGTTTTTT.

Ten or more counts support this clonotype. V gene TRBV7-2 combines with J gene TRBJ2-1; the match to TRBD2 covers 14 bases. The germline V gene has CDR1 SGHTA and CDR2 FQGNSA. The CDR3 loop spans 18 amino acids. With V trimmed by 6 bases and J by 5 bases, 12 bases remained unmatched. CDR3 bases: TGTGCCAGCAGTAGGGGACTAGCGGGAGTCCGTTTGGACAATGAGCAGTTCTTC. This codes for CASSRGLAGVRLDNEQFF.

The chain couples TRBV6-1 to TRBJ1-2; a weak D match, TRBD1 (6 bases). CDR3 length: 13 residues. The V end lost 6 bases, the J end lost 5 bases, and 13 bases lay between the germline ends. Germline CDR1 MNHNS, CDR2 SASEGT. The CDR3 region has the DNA TGTGCCAGCAGACTCGGACAGAGTTATGGCTACACCTTC. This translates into CASRLGQSYGYTF.

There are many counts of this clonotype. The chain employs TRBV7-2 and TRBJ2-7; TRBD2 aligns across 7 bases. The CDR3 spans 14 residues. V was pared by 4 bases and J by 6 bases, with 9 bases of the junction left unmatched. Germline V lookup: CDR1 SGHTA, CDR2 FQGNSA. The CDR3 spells CASSSGLAALEQYF. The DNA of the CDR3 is TGTGCCAGCAGCTCCGGGCTAGCGGCCCTCGAGCAGTACTTC.